The source of this TCR beta chain is a study of shared clonotypes between healthy human individuals. Data came from immunoSEQ multiplex PCR; TCRdb stores just in-frame clones and leaves some out. Altogether 1,500,000 or so clones are present, approximately 98.5% being singletons, with the ten largest covering 0.3% to 0.45%. The CDR3 totals 13 residues. Trimming cost V 8 bases and J 5 bases, with 12 bases left between them. Germline loops: CDR1 LGHNA, CDR2 YSLEER. For this clone: Its antigen is undetermined.

Study outcomes and limitations: Sharing across four donors was highest in naive CD4 (around 5%) and lowest in memory CD8 (about 0.4%). Naive subsets tended to show greater estimated richness than memory subsets. Limited genetic and exposure-history diversity came from having few donors.

The sequenced material came from naive CD4+ T cells sorted from blood. As for subset: CD45RA+ positively selected. The V call is TRBV4-3, the J call TRBJ1-4; D remains unclear. The receptor comes from a man aged 30 to 45 in good health. The chain's CDR3 is CASRRVGNEKLFF. For the CDR3, the DNA is TGCGCCAGCCGGCGGGTGGGAAATGAAAAACTGTTTTTT.